Each of the 5 T cell receptor beta chains below was sequenced from the same sample in a study of shared clonotypes between healthy human individuals. Only in-frame clones appear in the TCRdb table, and some are missing; sequencing was by immunoSEQ multiplex PCR. The sample comprises about 2.1 million clones, around 95% of which are singletons, and more than 1.5% rests with the top ten. Terminally differentiated effector memory CD45RA+ cells were excluded from the naive CD8 cells, which were CD45RO-negative and positively selected for CCR7. The sequenced sample consisted of naive CD8+ T cells from PBMCs. The receptor source for this set is a man between 18 and 35 years old in good health. Some clones in this sample may be carry-over from other donors' samples.

This chain connects TRBV5-1 to TRBJ2-5; D unclear. V was shortened by 2 bases and J by 5 bases, with 7 bases between the two germline ends. CDR1 and CDR2 (germline): SGHRS, YFSETQ. The CDR3 is made up of 12 amino acids. CDR3 DNA sequence: TGCGCCAGCAGCTTCCCCCCGGAGACCCAGTACTTC. It encodes CASSFPPETQYF.

V gene TRBV6-6 combines with J gene TRBJ1-5; D is undetermined. The CDR3 contains 16 residues. The ends were cut back, 2 bases at V and 3 bases at J, with 14 bases in the middle. CDR1 is MNHNY and CDR2 is SVGAGI in the germline V gene (reference sequence). This chain's CDR3 is CASSYPTEAANQPQHF. For the CDR3, the DNA is TGTGCCAGCAGTTACCCCACGGAGGCAGCCAATCAGCCCCAGCATTTT.

The chain joins TRBV15 to TRBJ1-5; the D gene is possibly TRBD1 (6 bases). Germline V lookup: CDR1 LNHNV, CDR2 YYDKDF (reference sequence). Trimming cost V 3 bases and J 7 bases, with 13 bases left between them. This CDR3 has 14 amino acids. This CDR3 is CATSRTQGRQPQHF. The CDR3 region has the DNA TGTGCCACCAGCAGGACACAGGGAAGGCAGCCCCAGCATTTT.

This clone was picked up one time. The rearrangement links TRBV13 to TRBJ1-5; 7 bases align to TRBD1. CDR1 PRHDT and CDR2 FYEKMQ come from the germline V gene (reference sequence). There are 16 residues in the CDR3. Trimming at V came to 5 bases and at J to 2 bases, leaving 9 bases not matched to a gene. The CDR3 nucleotides read TGTGCCAGCAGCCAGGGGGGGGCTGGGGGCAATCAGCCCCAGCATTTT. Its translation is CASSQGGAGGNQPQHF.

J is TRBJ1-5 and V is TRBV7-9; perhaps TRBD1 as D (5 bases). V was clipped by 5 bases and J by 5 bases, with 13 bases between them. CDR1 SEHNR and CDR2 FQNEAQ come from the germline V gene (reference sequence). This CDR3 has 14 residues. The CDR3 loop reads CASSPAGGDQPQHF. The CDR3 bases are TGTGCCAGCAGCCCCGCGGGGGGAGATCAGCCCCAGCATTTT.